The T cell receptor (beta chain) described here comes from a study of T cell responses to AZD1222 COVID-19 vaccine. Broader study findings: White British ancestry dominated among donors, who included more females, and clonal diversity was possibly underestimated. Regions left unmutated in variants are reportedly the target of nearly half of spike-specific TCRs.

This table comes from immunoSEQ multiplex PCR, and its TCRdb copy is limited to in-frame clones, with some not included. Of 150,000 to 200,000 clones listed, more than 80% were seen once; the top ten hold roughly 6%. Germline CDR1 and CDR2: SGHTA and FQGTGA. Deletions cut 5 bases from V and 3 bases from J, with 10 bases between. This CDR3 comprises 14 residues. About this clone itself: Its antigen remains unidentified.

This sequence originates from an adult in good health. The chain recombines TRBV7-3 with TRBJ2-2, with D hard to call. This specimen consisted of peripheral blood, obtained on day 0 of AZD1222 vaccination. The CDR3 region is CASSHLTDTGELFF. The CDR3 bases are TGTGCCAGCAGCCATCTGACCGACACCGGGGAGCTGTTTTTT.